This TCR beta chain was found in a study of shared clonotypes between healthy human individuals. About this clone itself: Its antigen is currently unknown. This CDR3 is also generated by other DNA sequences in the sample.

There were no recent acute infections or vaccinations among the donors, who were healthy HIV-negative adults. The study separated CD4+ cells into CD45RA+ naive and CD45RA-negative memory subsets. Over several immunoSEQ plates, each subset's genomic DNA was distributed in even portions. Clones were sequenced by immunoSEQ multiplex PCR, and TCRdb holds only the in-frame ones, with some missing. The sample yields approximately 2.1 million clones, over 85% seen once. Study conclusions and caveats: Non-shared clonotypes had lower generation probabilities than those shared by all four donors.

The TCR was taken from a man younger than 35 in good health. Some clones in this sample may be carry-over from other donors' samples. Sequencing was carried out using naive CD4+ T cells from PBMCs. The subset: CD45RA+ positively selected.

The CDR3, as DNA: TGCGCCAGCAGCTTAAGACAGGCGAGCTCCTACAATGAGCAGTTCTTC. It specifies CASSLRQASSYNEQFF. The chain couples TRBV5-1 to TRBJ2-1; perhaps TRBD1 as D (6 bases). Germline V gives CDR1 SGHRS, CDR2 YFSETQ. The CDR3 contains 16 residues. V was pared by 2 bases and J by 0 bases, with 12 bases between. Looking up the rest from reference TRBV5-1 and TRBJ2-1 gives the full variable domain: KAGVTQTPRYLIKTRGQQVTLSCSPISGHRSVSWYQQTPGQGLQFLFEYFSETQRNKGNFPGRFSGRQFSNSRSEMNVSTLELGDSALYLCASSLRQASSYNEQFFGPGTRLTVL.